One and the same sample provided the 21 T cell receptor beta chains below, sequenced in a study of tumor-infiltrating lymphocytes in localized non-small cell lung cancer. The repertoire was sequenced with immunoSEQ multiplex PCR; TCRdb's copy has only in-frame clones and lacks some. The sample has about 24,000 clones; 50% to 70% are singletons. The sample taken for sequencing was lung tumor tissue. Every receptor here comes from a human donor with non-small cell lung cancer.

This clone was seen a handful of times. The chain uses TRBV5-1 and TRBJ1-2, with 8 nucleotides matching TRBD1. Looked up from germline, CDR1 is SGHRS and CDR2 is YFSETQ. V dropped 1 base and J dropped 0; count of bases not matched to a gene: 5. This CDR3 has 16 amino acids. DNA for the CDR3: TGCGCCAGCAGCTTGTTACAGGGGGTATCTAACTATGGCTACACCTTC. As protein: CASSLLQGVSNYGYTF.

This clone was seen a handful of times. The chain combines TRBV9 with TRBJ2-1, with 7 bases lining up with TRBD2. Germline CDR1 reads SGDLS; CDR2 reads YYNGEE. The CDR3 has 15 residues. The trim removed 4 bases at V and 9 bases at J, leaving 13 bases unmatched. As DNA, the CDR3 is TGTGCCAGCAGCCCCAGGACTAGTCTTTTTGGTGAGCAGTTCTTC. Protein sequence: CASSPRTSLFGEQFF.

This chain links TRBV7-9 with TRBJ1-3; no clear D. V lost 3 bases and J lost 5, with 8 bases in between. This CDR3 comprises 13 residues. Germline V gene data show CDR1 as SEHNR and CDR2 as FQNEAQ (reference sequence). The CDR3 DNA sequence: TGTGCCAGCAGCTTTTCCGAACGAAACACCATATATTTT. It encodes CASSFSERNTIYF.

The CDR3 sequence: CASSYHYTGELFF. In DNA form, the CDR3 reads TGTGCCAGCAGTTACCACTACACCGGGGAGCTGTTTTTT. This sequence joins TRBV6-5 and TRBJ2-2; no clear D gene. From germline, CDR1 is MNHEY and CDR2 SVGAGI. This CDR3 spans 13 amino acids. V lost 2 bases and J 3 bases, leaving 4 bases between the germline ends.

The chain joins TRBV2 to TRBJ1-4; weak D call: TRBD1 (5 bases). The germline CDR1 and CDR2 sequences are SNHLY and FYNNEI. CDR3 length equals 13 residues. With 6 bases removed from V and 3 bases from J, the gap between germline ends came to 8 bases. In DNA, the CDR3 is TGTGCCAGCAGCTTGGGGCCTAATGAAAAACTGTTTTTT. This sequence encodes CASSLGPNEKLFF.

V gene TRBV5-4 combines with J gene TRBJ2-6, with D perhaps matching TRBD1 or TRBD2 (5 bases each). Deletions cut 1 base from V and 0 bases from J, with 11 bases between. This CDR3 region has 17 residues. The germline gives CDR1 SGHNT, CDR2 YYREEE (reference sequence). The CDR3 DNA sequence: TGTGCCAGCAGCTTGCCTAGAGGGGCCTCTGGGGCCAACGTCCTGACTTTC. Its translation: CASSLPRGASGANVLTF.

This clone has a handful of counts. The chain joins TRBV2 to TRBJ1-2, with D maybe TRBD1 (5 bases). Germline V gene sequence: CDR1 SNHLY, CDR2 FYNNEI. The CDR3 length is 14 residues. Trimming pared 6 bases from V and 4 bases from J, leaving 15 bases between. The CDR3 DNA sequence: TGTGCCAGCAGGGTCCAGGGTATGAGCTATGGCTACACCTTC. As protein: CASRVQGMSYGYTF.

The CDR3 is CASGVGTVSWPQHF. The CDR3 DNA is TGTGCCAGCGGGGTCGGGACAGTGTCATGGCCCCAGCATTTT. This chain links TRBV28 with TRBJ1-5; TRBD1 matches at 7 bases. J gave up 9 bases and V 8 bases, and 13 bases lay outside the gene matches. The CDR3 has 14 residues. The V gene's germline CDR1 is MDHEN and CDR2 SYDVKM.

The V gene is TRBV7-2, the J gene TRBJ2-7; tentatively, D is TRBD1 or TRBD2 (5 bases each). Germline CDR1 SGHTA, CDR2 FQGNSA. Between the trimmed V and J ends, which lost 4 bases and 3 bases, there was a span of 22 bases. There are 17 residues in the CDR3. CDR3 region: CASSSLGRDGPVYEQYF. The CDR3 DNA is TGTGCCAGCAGCTCCCTCGGCCGGGACGGACCCGTCTACGAGCAGTACTTC.

V gene TRBV19 combines with J gene TRBJ2-5; the D call may be TRBD1 or TRBD2 (5 bases each). Germline V gives CDR1 LNHDA, CDR2 SQIVND (reference sequence). V lost 3 bases to trimming and J lost 3 bases, with 17 bases between them. The CDR3 length is 16 residues. Written as DNA, the CDR3 is TGTGCCAGTAGTATTCCGCAGAGGGGCCGGGAAGAGACCCAGTACTTC. Its protein is CASSIPQRGREETQYF.

The chain has TRBV9 and TRBJ1-2, with 7 positions matching TRBD1. Trimming at V came to 4 bases and at J to 4 bases, leaving 10 bases not matched to a gene. This CDR3 spans 15 amino acids. Per germline, CDR1 SGDLS and CDR2 YYNGEE. The CDR3 reads CASSPRQGVGYGYTF. For the CDR3, the DNA is TGTGCCAGCAGCCCCCGCCAGGGGGTTGGCTATGGCTACACCTTC.

The rearrangement uses TRBV19 and TRBJ2-2, with TRBD2 as a possible D gene (6 bases). The CDR3 sequence is 15 residues long. Germline CDR1 is LNHDA and CDR2 is SQIVND (reference sequence). V lost 5 bases to trimming and J lost 6 bases, with 16 bases between them. In DNA form, the CDR3 reads TGTGCCAGTAGTGCGCTCCGGGGGATATCCGGGGAGCTGTTTTTT. It specifies CASSALRGISGELFF.

V usage is TRBV19 and J usage is TRBJ2-3; TRBD2 matches 7 bases. CDR1 and CDR2 from the germline V gene are LNHDA and SQIVND (reference sequence). J lost 1 base, V lost 0 bases, and 4 bases had no gene match. The CDR3 extends over 16 amino acids. The CDR3 region is CASSIDRTSGTDTQYF. Written as DNA, the CDR3 is TGTGCCAGTAGTATAGATAGAACTAGCGGCACAGATACGCAGTATTTT.

This clone was counted a single time. The V gene is TRBV11-3, the J gene TRBJ1-1; D unclear. This CDR3 is 13 amino acids long. The V end was cut by 5 bases, the J end by 3 bases, with 10 bases between. Looked up from germline, CDR1 is SGHNT and CDR2 is YENEEA. CDR3 region: CASSPGLDTEAFF. Here the CDR3 DNA reads TGTGCCAGCAGCCCGGGCTTAGACACTGAAGCTTTCTTT. The variable domain in full, completed from reference TRBV11-3 and TRBJ1-1, reads EAGVVQSPRYKIIEKKQPVAFWCNPISGHNTLYWYLQNLGQGPELLIRYENEEAVDDSQLPKDRFSAERLKGVDSTLKIQPAELGDSAVYLCASSPGLDTEAFFGQGTRLTVV.

The V call is TRBV6-1, the J call TRBJ2-7; 7 nucleotides align to TRBD1. Trimming cost V 1 base and J 5 bases; bases outside gene matches: 11. The CDR3 is made up of 16 amino acids. In germline, CDR1 is MNHNS, CDR2 SASEGT. The CDR3 nucleotides read TGTGCCAGCAGTGAAGTTTGGGCAGGGGGAGCGAACGAGCAGTACTTC. Translated, it gives CASSEVWAGGANEQYF.

The rearrangement joins TRBV19 to TRBJ1-2; D remains unclear. V was clipped by 7 bases and J by 4 bases, with 13 bases between them. This CDR3 region has 13 residues. In germline, CDR1 is LNHDA, CDR2 SQIVND (reference sequence). The chain's CDR3 is CASKLGSLYGYTF. The DNA of the CDR3 is TGTGCCAGTAAACTTGGGAGCCTCTATGGCTACACCTTC.

This clone was counted between two and nine times. This sequence joins TRBV7-9 and TRBJ2-3, with TRBD2 matching over 7 bases. Germline V gives CDR1 SEHNR, CDR2 FQNEAQ (reference sequence). The CDR3 consists of 15 residues. V lost 1 base, J lost 4 bases, and 5 bases stayed unmatched. CDR3 in DNA: TGTGCCAGCAGCTTAGGGGGAGGGCCATCAGATACGCAGTATTTT. Protein product: CASSLGGGPSDTQYF.

This clone has a single count. The chain is built from TRBV5-4 and TRBJ1-2; possible D gene TRBD1, 6 bases. Germline lookup yields CDR1 SGHNT and CDR2 YYREEE (reference sequence). The ends were cut back, 2 bases at V and 13 bases at J, with 12 bases in the middle. The CDR3 has 11 amino acids. The CDR3 bases are TGTGCCAGCAGCTTTACAGGGAAGTTCACCTTC. Translated: CASSFTGKFTF. The full variable domain, its missing parts supplied by reference TRBV5-4 and TRBJ1-2, is ETGVTQSPTHLIKTRGQQVTLRCSSQSGHNTVSWYQQALGQGPQFIFQYYREEENGRGNFPPRFSGLQFPNYSSELNVNALELDDSALYLCASSFTGKFTFGSGTRLTVV.

The rearrangement uses TRBV30 and TRBJ1-4, with TRBD1 matching 7 bases. Germline CDR1 reads GTSNPN; CDR2 reads SVGIG (reference sequence). V was clipped by 1 base and J by 7 bases; unmatched bases: 3. The length of the CDR3 is 13 residues. CDR3 sequence reads: CAWSEQGTEKLFF. As DNA, the CDR3 is TGTGCCTGGAGTGAACAGGGGACTGAAAAACTGTTTTTT.

J is TRBJ1-2 and V is TRBV2, with TRBD1 identical over 7 bases. Germline CDR1 and CDR2: SNHLY and FYNNEI. The trim removed 7 bases at V and 8 bases at J, leaving 7 bases unmatched. This CDR3 is built from 12 residues. The CDR3 is CASTRDRDGYTF. The CDR3 DNA sequence: TGTGCCAGCACCCGAGACAGGGACGGCTACACCTTC.

By share of the sample, this clone is medium-sized. Other DNA sequences in the sample encode the same CDR3. The rearrangement joins TRBV9 to TRBJ2-1, with a possible D match to TRBD2 (5 bases). The V end lost 0 bases, the J end lost 2 bases, and 9 bases lay between the germline ends. The CDR3 has 15 amino acids. Germline V lookup: CDR1 SGDLS, CDR2 YYNGEE. The CDR3 DNA reads as TGTGCCAGCAGCGTAGGGCTAGCCACCTACAATGAGCAGTTCTTC. This encodes CASSVGLATYNEQFF.